This TCR beta chain was documented in a study of CD8 T cells in ankylosing spondylitis. TCRdb analysed the 5' RACE reads with MiXCR anew, one entry per CDR3 protein. In the table there are 55,000 or so distinct CDR3 sequences, approximately 7.4% of which are singletons. For this clonotype: One end of the junction is discordant with germline, which a read error may explain.

This CDR3 comprises 12 residues. The V gene's germline CDR1 is KGHDR and CDR2 SFDVKD. The specimen was blood, either unsorted or a sorted T cell fraction (not recorded which). The chain combines TRBV24-1 with TRBJ2-3; D unresolved. This receptor was identified in a female donor with ankylosing spondylitis or in good health (not recorded which). CDR3 in DNA: TGTGCCACTAGTGGGGAAACAGATACGCAGTATTTT. Amino acid sequence: CATSGETDTQYF.